This T cell receptor beta chain was observed in a study of vaccination effects on CD4 cells after COVID-19. Overall study findings and caveats: Marked clonal contraction was seen in infection- and vaccine-induced clones late after vaccination. Healthy vaccinees had only 1 of 255 vaccine-induced clones cross-react with common cold coronaviruses.

V gave up 0 bases and J gave up 0 bases; unmatched junction bases: 4. This CDR3 region has 18 residues. Germline V gene data show CDR1 as SGHKS and CDR2 as YYEKEE (reference sequence). In this sample, this clone turned up once. Its target is not known. Clones were sequenced by immunoSEQ multiplex PCR, and TCRdb holds only the in-frame ones, with some missing. The data hold approximately 44,000 clones, with under 75% observed a single time. With the ViraFEST assay, the study expanded antigen-specific CD4+ T cells using viral peptide pools, then sequenced them. Researchers isolated CD4+ T cells once approximately 10 days of culture had elapsed. Vaccine recipients had no previous SARS-CoV-2 infection; their nucleocapsid antibodies were negative. Supplemented with around 11 IU/ml IL-2 and 9.5 to 10 ug/ml peptides, around 2 million PBMC per well were kept in culture. Half the medium was swapped for IL-2 medium on days 3 and 7.

Specimen: CD4+ T cells from PBMCs cultured with HCoV-OC43 spike peptides, collected before COVID-19 vaccination. Subset specified: HCoV-OC43 spike overlapping peptide pool stimulation. This TCR came from a human donor who received a COVID-19 vaccine. The rearrangement uses TRBV5-5 and TRBJ1-6; 9 nucleotides match TRBD1. CDR3 in amino acids: CASSLGGQGPSYNSPLHF. CDR3 nucleotides: TGTGCCAGCAGCTTGGGCGGACAGGGGCCCTCCTATAATTCACCCCTCCACTTT.